The 3 T cell receptor beta chains below come from one sample, sequenced in a study of CD4 T cells in relation to SARS-CoV-2 and coronaviruses. Using immunoSEQ multiplex PCR, the repertoire was profiled, and TCRdb retains in-frame clones only, with some absent. The sample has 18,000 or so clones; 70% to 80% are singletons. The antigens these receptors bind are not known. CD4+ T cells from unexposed donors were obtained before the COVID-19 pandemic (2011-2018). Isolation of CD4+ T cells took place after roughly nine days in culture. Input material: CD4+ T cells from PBMCs, cultured in vitro. The receptors originated from a human donor in good health.

This clone was picked up a small number of times. The J gene is TRBJ1-4, the V gene TRBV5-1, with 8 bases fitting TRBD1. The CDR3 totals 15 residues. The germline V gene has CDR1 SGHRS and CDR2 YFSETQ. The V segment lost 0 bases and the J segment 8 bases; nucleotides outside the gene matches: 6. The CDR3 spells CASSLAQGAGEKLFF. CDR3 nucleotides: TGCGCCAGCAGCTTGGCCCAGGGGGCTGGCGAAAAACTGTTTTTT.

V and J are TRBV5-5 and TRBJ1-2; TRBD1 matches at 9 bases. After removal of 3 bases from V and 4 bases from J, the junction contained 7 bases not matched to a gene. CDR3 length equals 15 residues. The germline V gene encodes CDR1 SGHKS and CDR2 YYEKEE (reference sequence). The CDR3 sequence: CASSYRQGVSYGYTF. DNA of the CDR3: TGTGCCAGCAGCTATAGACAGGGGGTCTCCTATGGCTACACCTTC.

The chain is built from TRBV6-1 and TRBJ1-5; D gene uncertain. Trimming took off 3 bases at V and 5 bases at J, with 20 bases between the two ends. The CDR3 spans 17 residues. Germline V CDR1 and CDR2: MNHNS, SASEGT. This chain's CDR3 is CASSDHAGLKPYQPQHF. In nucleotides, the CDR3 is TGTGCCAGCAGTGACCACGCTGGACTTAAACCATATCAGCCCCAGCATTTT.